The clone carrying this T cell receptor (beta chain) was observed at least ten times. The data were obtained in a study of T cells in Graves' hyperthyroidism and ophthalmopathy. Amplified TCR beta CDR3 regions came from RNA transcripts. HTBI primers were used for first-round RT-PCR of the TCR CDR3. TCRdb redid the calling of the multiplex PCR reads with MiXCR, one entry per CDR3 protein. The table includes about 130,000 distinct CDR3 sequences, more than 20% detected once. The J segment lost 4 bases and the V segment lost 5 bases, leaving 13 bases of the junction unmatched. Germline values: CDR1 SGHTA, CDR2 FQGNSA. The length of the CDR3 is 16 residues. Patients between 18 and 65 years old had hyperthyroidism, newly diagnosed and lasting under 2 months.

Sequencing used blood. The TCR originated in a woman between 50 and 59 years old with Graves' hyperthyroidism that later progressed to Graves' ophthalmopathy. The genes are TRBV7-2 and TRBJ1-1, with 7 bases aligning to TRBD1. CDR3 in amino acids: CASSVDRVSVGTEAFF. In DNA form, the CDR3 reads TGTGCCAGCAGCGTCGACAGGGTTTCAGTTGGCACTGAAGCTTTCTTT.